This T cell receptor (beta chain) stems from a study of T cell clones after liver transplantation. Study-wide context: Immunosuppression withdrawal was tried within 2 years after liver transplantation in this trial. Without induction therapy, subjects received standard immunosuppression until 12-24 months post-transplant.

This CDR3 is 16 amino acids long. Germline lookup yields CDR1 SGHTA and CDR2 FQGNSA. Trimming at V came to 1 base and at J to 10 bases, leaving 15 bases not matched to a gene. Assay: immunoSEQ multiplex PCR; the TCRdb copy retains only in-frame clones and omits some. Of 75,000 to 85,000 clones in the sample, over 65% were seen once. Sorting of unstimulated PBMCs yielded separate CD3+CD4+ and CD3+CD8+ fractions. The chain carries TRBV7-2 and TRBJ2-5; TRBD2 agrees at 7 bases. The source material was CD4+ T cells from blood, sampled at the 22-month timepoint. This sequence was found in a human patient who received a liver transplant. Some T cells may be provided by the graft donor. CDR3 protein: CASSLDSDPTSAIQYF. CDR3 in DNA: TGTGCCAGCAGCTTAGATTCAGACCCAACTAGCGCCATCCAGTACTTC.